This paragraph reports one T cell receptor (beta chain). Sequencing was performed with immunoSEQ multiplex PCR; in TCRdb, only in-frame clones are kept and a portion is missing. This table has about 78,000 clones, approximately 95% appearing once. This sample is part of a study of technical replicates of blood from several donors. The ends lost 0 bases at V and 5 bases at J; junction bases unmatched: 12. The CDR3 is 17 amino acids. In germline, CDR1 is SQVTM, CDR2 ANQGSEA. Material: T cells isolated from PBMCs. The clonotype originates from a human donor in good health. J is TRBJ2-5 and V is TRBV29-1; 10 bases fit TRBD2. CDR3 residues: CSVEDASGGARSETQYF. DNA of the CDR3: TGCAGCGTTGAAGATGCCAGCGGGGGGGCTCGTTCGGAGACCCAGTACTTC.